Listed below are T cell receptor beta chains from one sample, sequenced in a study of blood T cell repertoires in COVID-19. TCRdb's copy holds only in-frame clones and misses some; the assay was immunoSEQ multiplex PCR. The sample has around 200,000 clones, about 86% seen once; the top ten hold under 5%. Sequences were obtained from peripheral blood. These receptors came from a man aged 45-60 years with active or convalescent COVID-19. The CDR3 runs from the conserved cysteine through the conserved F or W. The D gene is left open where the match is weak. Expanded clones get a size class; other rows say once, few or many, or leave the size out.

V gene	J gene	CDR3 length	D gene	clone size	CDR3 protein	CDR3 DNA
TRBV7-8	TRBJ1-4	14	-	-	CASSEQGRGEKLFF	TGTGCCAGCAGCGAACAGGGAAGAGGAGAAAAACTGTTTTTT
TRBV30	TRBJ1-1	13	-	-	CAWRVAENTEAFF	TGTGCCTGGAGGGTCGCGGAGAACACTGAAGCTTTCTTT
TRBV30	TRBJ2-7	13	TRBD1	once	CAWRDRGVDEQYF	TGTGCCTGGAGGGACAGGGGAGTCGACGAGCAGTACTTC
TRBV24-1	TRBJ1-1	15	TRBD1	-	CATSDARTGDTEAFF	TGTGCCACCAGTGATGCCAGAACAGGGGACACTGAAGCTTTCTTT
TRBV29-1	TRBJ2-7	13	-	-	CSVVGGETYEQYF	TGCAGCGTTGTAGGGGGGGAAACCTACGAGCAGTACTTC
TRBV27	TRBJ2-3	18	TRBD2	-	CASSFSGGGAGGTDTQYF	TGTGCCAGCAGTTTTAGTGGCGGGGGGGCCGGAGGGACAGATACGCAGTATTTT
TRBV30	TRBJ1-5	13	-	-	CAWSASGGQPQHF	TGTGCCTGGAGCGCCTCCGGGGGTCAGCCCCAGCATTTT
TRBV7-9	TRBJ2-7	12	-	few	CASSLTSYEQYF	TGTGCCAGCAGCTTAACTTCCTACGAGCAGTACTTC
TRBV7-6	TRBJ2-3	16	TRBD2	-	CASTIIAGGYTDTQYF	TGTGCCAGCACCATAATAGCGGGGGGATACACAGATACGCAGTATTTT
TRBV29-1	TRBJ1-5	14	-	many	CSAAEGPSNQPQHF	TGCAGCGCCGCGGAGGGCCCTTCCAATCAGCCCCAGCATTTT